The rows below give T cell receptor beta chains drawn from one sample of a study of cytomegalovirus exposure and HLA in healthy donors. TCRdb's table, derived via immunoSEQ multiplex PCR, lists solely in-frame clones and lacks some. The data hold over 150,000 clones, with 75% observed a single time. The material sequenced was PBMCs. All receptors come from a woman between 50 and 59 years old in good health and CMV-seropositive. Both conserved end residues are trimmed from each CDR3.

J	V	CDR3
TRBJ2-3	TRBV2	ASSFTDTQY
TRBJ2-1	TRBV18	ASSLGLVLNNEQF
TRBJ1-2	TRBV6-5	ASSYSGRLGYT
TRBJ1-4	TRBV19	ASSTGHEKLF
TRBJ1-1	TRBV6-5	ASRYREDTEAF
TRBJ1-4	TRBV4-1	ASSQHMGTGVIEKLF
TRBJ2-1	TRBV29-1	SVSDSLAGLGNEQF
TRBJ2-7	TRBV5-1	ASSLSRDNEQY
TRBJ2-1	TRBV30	AWSGKTSGGYNEQF
TRBJ2-1	TRBV29-1	SSGGGSSYNEQF
TRBJ2-2	TRBV30	AWNSVGGGELF